The sequence of this T cell receptor (beta chain) was determined in a study of radiation and T cells in renal cell carcinoma. V was pared by 5 bases and J by 8 bases, with 7 bases of the junction left unmatched. Germline CDR1 and CDR2: SNHLY and FYNNEI. The CDR3 covers 14 residues. This sample's treatment: 15 Gy SBRT to primary tumor, nephrectomy 4 weeks later. The data were produced by immunoSEQ multiplex PCR, yet TCRdb's version contains in-frame clones alone and is incomplete. The sample lists about 9,200 clones; about 59% were seen once. The specimen was tumor tissue, collected from a patient whose treatment included radiotherapy and nephrectomy. The chain carries TRBV2 and TRBJ1-2, with 11 positions matching TRBD1. The sequence was obtained from a man aged 55-75 years with renal cell carcinoma. CDR3 coding DNA: TGTGCCAGCAGTTTAGCGGGACAGGGGGGAGGCTACACCTTC. Its translation: CASSLAGQGGGYTF.